This T cell receptor (beta chain) was observed in a study of shared clonotypes between healthy human individuals. Under the authors' procedure: Because ImmunoSEQ provided only junction sequences with no quality scores, the filtering differed. TCRdb keeps only in-frame clones here, not all; method: immunoSEQ multiplex PCR. V and J calls and clone size are as listed in that table; D and trimming were resolved from the DNA. The sample shows roughly 1 million clones, about 75% of them seen only once. The CDR3 extends over 14 amino acids. The V and J ends lost 11 bases and 0 bases respectively, with 17 bases between them. Germline V lookup: CDR1 SGHVT, CDR2 SQSDAQ. Nashville, Tennessee was home to all donors, who were Caucasian adults. Whole-study results and caveats: Rarefaction gave evidence that sorted-subset sequencing remained incomplete despite large depth.

Note on this clone: The antigen is not known.

Input material: memory CD4+ T cells sorted from blood. Documented subset: CD45RA-negative fraction. The sequence was collected from a man between 18 and 35 years old in good health. V usage is TRBV7-4 and J usage is TRBJ2-7; the D gene is possibly TRBD1 (6 bases). In DNA form, the CDR3 reads TGTGCCTTATGGCCAGGGGAGTACTCCTACGAGCAGTACTTC. Its translation is CALWPGEYSYEQYF.